This T cell receptor (beta chain) was captured by sequencing in a study of breast tumors, draining lymph nodes, adjacent tissues. Notes on the study in general: The data were judged consistent with most tumor T cells coming from lymph node and expanding in tumor.

TCRdb re-called the multiplex PCR reads with MiXCR, one entry per CDR3 protein. The repertoire holds 16,000 or so distinct CDR3 sequences, roughly 45% seen once, with 13% in the top ten. The table lists this clonotype with many counts. Its antigen remains unidentified. Given a much more abundant clone one base away, this may be a read error. Germline V gene lookup returns CDR1 DFQATT and CDR2 SNEGSKA (reference sequence). The CDR3 length is 13 residues. The rearrangement links TRBV20-1 to TRBJ1-2; tentatively, D is TRBD1 (5 bases). This clonotype originated in a female donor with breast cancer. Some clones in this sample may be carry-over from other donors' samples. The specimen was tumor-adjacent breast tissue. DNA for the CDR3: TGCAGTGCTAGATTGGGGCGAGACTATGCCTACACCTTC. Residues: CSARLGRDYAYTF.